One TCR beta chain is described in this entry. What this receptor recognizes is not known. Per-base qualities were not stored, and no clone one base away is much larger. These data originate in a study of T cell responses to AZD1222 COVID-19 vaccine (dated by TCRdb to about 2021). A note on the overall study: TCR sequencing was performed for 233 trial participants, of whom about 200 were given two doses of AZD1222 and around 25 were given two doses of MenACWY control vaccine. Enrollment into the trials was organized by age into subgroups of 18-55, 56-69 and 70-plus years, and those subgroups contained roughly 150, 30 and 60 TCR-sequenced participants, respectively. Overall study outcomes, separate from this receptor: Spike-specific TCR breadth and depth rose significantly after two AZD1222 doses compared with day 0 and with MenACWY recipients. Reportedly, almost half of the unique spike-specific TCRs recognized epitopes lying outside the regions that are mutated in the B.1.351 and B.1.1.7 variants. In the small 56-69-year group, the increase in depth fell short of significance, most likely because of low power. Participants were mostly white British and included more females than males, and it was suggested by the authors that clonal diversity may have been underestimated. Conclusions about previously exposed vaccinees are limited because only a handful of AZD1222 recipients were SARS-CoV-2 seropositive at baseline. Because no samples from the day 14 peak response were available, repertoires could be characterized only after the peak T cell response. The whole spike protein was spanned by vaccine-associated CD4 TCRs, and dominant responses were seen in regions 160-218 and 743-854.

The CDR3 regions of human TCRbeta chains were analyzed by immunosequencing. The original methods were these. Repertoire TCRs were checked for matches against a reference library of SARS-CoV-2-specific TCRs that had been generated using the MIRA antigen-specificity platform. Breadth meant the fraction of unique TCRs that were SARS-CoV-2-associated, whereas depth meant the fraction of total T cells that were SARS-CoV-2-associated. Using the MIRA data, each spike-specific TCR was assigned both to the spike region to which the TCR was reactive and to a CD4 or CD8 class. Log10-transformed breadth and depth values were compared by one-way ANOVA with Sidak's multiple comparisons tests. TCRdb obtained this table from immuneACCESS and retained in-frame rearrangements with V and J assigned. These tables miss some clones; where compared with another copy, unresolved V genes account for less than half of the shortfall, and the remainder is unexplained. The V and J calls and the clone size are those of that table, but D and trimming were determined from the DNA. Recorded for this sample are approximately 150,000 clones; roughly 86% of them occurred a single time. The top ten constitute 5.4% of the sample.

The time point label, read with the paper, signifies: about 28 days (+/-7) after the second vaccine dose. In the paper's terms, the treatment or condition label means: meningococcal conjugate vaccine given as trial control. Samples from vaccinated people were obtained from the UK trials COV001 and COV002, which included a single-blind randomized controlled phase 2/3 trial of AZD1222 (ChAdOx1 nCoV-19) in healthy adults. For TCRbeta chain sequencing, PBMC samples from trial participants were taken at day 0 and at day 28 after the second dose. This sample comprised peripheral blood, obtained 28 days after the second dose of the MenACWY control vaccine. This clonotype was obtained from an adult who received the MenACWY meningococcal vaccine as a control.

CDR3 protein: CASSFAGVEQFF. The DNA sequence follows: TGTGCCAGCAGCTTCGCCGGGGTTGAGCAGTTCTTC. The chain links TRBV5-6 with TRBJ2-1; matching of 5 bases hints at TRBD2 as the D gene. The CDR3, cysteine through phenylalanine, is 12 amino acids long. Only the CDR3 portion is preserved as DNA: 36 bases, with reading frame beginning at the first base. The junction shows trimming of 2 bases on V and 9 bases on J, plus 9 bases between the germline ends. CDR1 and CDR2 (SGHDT, YYEEEE) derive from the germline V gene.